The next 23 T cell receptor beta chains were all read from a single sample in a study of blood T cell repertoires in COVID-19. The table came from immunoSEQ multiplex PCR; TCRdb's copy has only in-frame clones and leaves some out. The data hold nearly 250,000 clones, with roughly 88% observed a single time. The specimen was PBMCs or T cells enriched from blood (not recorded which). The origin of the receptors is a woman in her forties or fifties who had recovered from COVID-19.

This chain connects TRBV4-1 to TRBJ2-7, with D perhaps matching TRBD2 (6 bases). V lost 1 base and J 2 bases, leaving 9 bases between the germline ends. Germline CDR1 reads MGHRA; CDR2 reads YSYEKL. The CDR3 spans 14 residues. CDR3 nucleotides: TGCGCCAGCAGCCAAGGCGGAGGGGCCTACGAGCAGTACTTC. Amino acid sequence: CASSQGGGAYEQYF.

The chain links TRBV30 to TRBJ1-5; D is ambiguous. Germline V CDR1 and CDR2: GTSNPN, SVGIG (reference sequence). Trimming cost V 2 bases and J 0 bases, with 8 bases left between them. The CDR3 runs 14 residues. CDR3 sequence (DNA): TGTGCCTGGAGTTCGGGAATTAGCAATCAGCCCCAGCATTTT. This translates into CAWSSGISNQPQHF. The whole variable domain, remainder taken from reference TRBV30 and TRBJ1-5, is SQTIHQWPATLVQPVGSPLSLECTVEGTSNPNLYWYRQAAGRGLQLLFYSVGIGQISSEVPQNLSASRPQDRQFILSSKKLLLSDSGFYLCAWSSGISNQPQHFGDGTRLSIL.

This chain joins TRBV28 and TRBJ2-7; D may be TRBD2 (6 bases). V was clipped by 3 bases and J by 2 bases, with 14 bases between them. The CDR3 length is 15 residues. Looked up from germline, CDR1 is MDHEN and CDR2 is SYDVKM. The CDR3 loop reads CASSLSAGRAYEQYF. CDR3 in DNA: TGTGCCAGCAGTTTGAGTGCGGGGCGAGCCTACGAGCAGTACTTC.

The CDR3 DNA reads TGTGCCAGTACCCCCAGGGCGGTTCGCGGAAACACCATATATTTT. Protein sequence: CASTPRAVRGNTIYF. The V and J genes are TRBV19 and TRBJ1-3; D perhaps matches TRBD1 (5 bases). The CDR3 loop spans 15 amino acids. Trimming took 7 bases from V and 4 from J, leaving 17 bases between them. Germline CDR1 and CDR2: LNHDA and SQIVND (reference sequence).

In this sample, this clone turned up once. The V gene is TRBV6-5, the J gene TRBJ1-6, with 7 bases identical to TRBD1. The V gene end was trimmed by 6 bases and the J gene end by 6 bases; junction bases not matched to a gene: 5. CDR3 length equals 14 residues. Germline CDR1 is MNHEY and CDR2 is SVGAGI. The CDR3 sequence is CASRPDRVNSPLHF. The CDR3 DNA reads as TGTGCCAGCAGACCCGACAGGGTTAATTCACCCCTCCACTTT.

The genes are TRBV7-9 and TRBJ1-1, with D unclear. The V gene's germline CDR1 is SEHNR and CDR2 FQNEAQ (reference sequence). V was clipped by 4 bases and J by 6 bases, with 12 bases between them. This CDR3 is 13 amino acids long. CDR3 protein: CASSSRAGPEAFF. Here the CDR3 DNA reads TGTGCCAGCAGCTCACGTGCGGGTCCTGAAGCTTTCTTT. Looking up the rest from reference TRBV7-9 and TRBJ1-1 gives the full variable domain: DTGVSQNPRHKITKRGQNVTFRCDPISEHNRLYWYRQTLGQGPEFLTYFQNEAQLEKSRLLSDRFSAERPKGSFSTLEIQRTEQGDSAMYLCASSSRAGPEAFFGQGTRLTVV.

This chain connects TRBV2 to TRBJ2-1, with D perhaps TRBD1 (6 bases). The V and J ends lost 2 bases and 2 bases respectively, with 13 bases between them. Germline CDR1 SNHLY, CDR2 FYNNEI. The CDR3 contains 16 residues. DNA of the CDR3: TGTGCCAGCAGTGAACCCGGACAGAATACCTACAATGAGCAGTTCTTC. Translated: CASSEPGQNTYNEQFF.

This clone occurred a few times. The CDR3 coding sequence is TGTGCCAGCAGTTACGACAGATTTTCGAACACTGAAGCTTTCTTT. This encodes CASSYDRFSNTEAFF. The chain combines TRBV6-2 or TRBV6-3 with TRBJ1-1; D might be TRBD1 (5 bases). V was trimmed by 2 bases and J by 1 base, leaving 11 bases between them. The CDR3 consists of 15 residues. CDR1 is MNHEY and CDR2 is SVGEGT in the germline V gene.

The genes are TRBV2 and TRBJ1-4, with a weak D call TRBD1 (6 bases). The length of the CDR3 is 15 residues. The germline CDR1 and CDR2 sequences are SNHLY and FYNNEI. V was pared by 5 bases and J by 2 bases, with 12 bases between. The CDR3 nucleotides read TGTGCCAGCAGTCGAGGACAGCCTACTAATGAAAAACTGTTTTTT. Its translation is CASSRGQPTNEKLFF.

The gene calls are TRBV7-9 and TRBJ1-1, with 7 bases that match TRBD1. The germline CDR1 and CDR2 sequences are SEHNR and FQNEAQ (reference sequence). V gave up 5 bases and J gave up 1 base; unmatched junction bases: 7. This CDR3 region has 15 residues. The CDR3 sequence: CASSTTAGGNTEAFF. CDR3 nucleotides: TGTGCCAGCAGCACCACCGCAGGGGGGAACACTGAAGCTTTCTTT.

V usage is TRBV6-2 or TRBV6-3 and J usage is TRBJ2-7; TRBD2 is a possible D gene (6 bases). V was trimmed by 5 bases and J by 4 bases, leaving 12 bases between them. The CDR3 is made up of 13 amino acids. Germline values: CDR1 MNHEY, CDR2 SVGEGT. The CDR3 here is CASSIVGTYEQYF. CDR3 DNA sequence: TGTGCCAGCAGTATTGTCGGGACTTACGAGCAGTACTTC.

V and J are TRBV5-4 and TRBJ2-3; TRBD1 matches at 7 bases. The CDR3 contains 14 residues. The junction had 4 bases not matched to a gene; V was cut back by 0 bases and J by 6 bases. Germline-derived CDR1 and CDR2 are SGHNT and YYREEE (reference sequence). The CDR3: CASSLEGARDTQYF. The CDR3 DNA reads as TGTGCCAGCAGCTTGGAGGGGGCAAGGGATACGCAGTATTTT.

This chain joins TRBV3-1 (or the pseudogene TRBV3-2) and TRBJ1-1; no clear D. The V end lost 4 bases, the J end lost 3 bases, and 12 bases lay between the germline ends. The germline V gene encodes CDR1 LGHDT and CDR2 YNNKEL (reference sequence). The CDR3 sequence is 14 residues long. The CDR3 bases are TGTGCCAGCAGCCCCTCCGCCGGGTACACTGAAGCTTTCTTT. It encodes CASSPSAGYTEAFF.

This clone was observed a single time. V is TRBV24-1 and J is TRBJ2-1; 9 bases are shared with TRBD1. This CDR3 comprises 16 residues. Trimming removed 9 bases from V and 3 bases from J; junction bases left unmatched: 11. Per the germline V gene, CDR1 is KGHDR and CDR2 is SFDVKD. The CDR3 reads CATPEQGARDYNEQFF. The CDR3, as DNA: TGTGCCACCCCCGAACAGGGGGCAAGGGACTACAATGAGCAGTTCTTC.

The V and J genes are TRBV4-2 and TRBJ1-2; D not resolved. In germline, CDR1 is LGHNA, CDR2 YNFKEQ. The V end lost 1 base, the J end lost 0 bases, and 6 bases lay between the germline ends. The length of the CDR3 is 14 residues. The CDR3, as DNA: TGTGCCAGCAGCCAAGTACAATCTAACTATGGCTACACCTTC. Amino acid sequence: CASSQVQSNYGYTF.

The rearrangement links TRBV27 to TRBJ2-3; the D gene is possibly TRBD2 (5 bases). V was pared by 8 bases and J by 1 base, with 16 bases between. The length of the CDR3 is 15 residues. Germline loops: CDR1 MNHEY, CDR2 SMNVEV (reference sequence). Here the CDR3 reads CASAKRRSGTDTQYF. In nucleotides, the CDR3 is TGTGCCAGCGCGAAAAGGAGGTCCGGCACAGATACGCAGTATTTT.

The rearrangement links TRBV30 to TRBJ1-2, with 9 bases that match TRBD1. With 5 bases clipped from V and 2 bases from J, the junction kept 6 bases outside the gene matches. The germline V gene encodes CDR1 GTSNPN and CDR2 SVGIG (reference sequence). The CDR3 runs 14 residues. DNA for the CDR3: TGTGCCTGGGGCATGGGACAGGGAAACTATGGCTACACCTTC. This encodes CAWGMGQGNYGYTF.

The V and J genes are TRBV27 and TRBJ2-7; D is undetermined. V dropped 6 bases and J dropped 0 bases, with 15 bases sitting between them. The CDR3 is made up of 15 amino acids. Germline loops: CDR1 MNHEY, CDR2 SMNVEV (reference sequence). The CDR3 is CASRKLEASSYEQYF. The CDR3 DNA reads TGTGCCAGCAGGAAACTTGAAGCGAGCTCCTACGAGCAGTACTTC.

The chain employs TRBV19 and TRBJ2-3, with TRBD2 matching over 11 bases. CDR1 is LNHDA and CDR2 is SQIVND in the germline V gene (reference sequence). After removal of 5 bases from V and 6 bases from J, the junction contained 7 bases not matched to a gene. The CDR3 extends over 15 amino acids. This CDR3 reads CASSRTSGGWDTQYF. DNA for the CDR3: TGTGCCAGTAGTCGTACTAGCGGGGGTTGGGATACGCAGTATTTT.

The DNA of the CDR3 is TGTGCCAGCAGCTTGGGAGCAGGGGGCTACGAGCAGTACTTC. Translating gives CASSLGAGGYEQYF. V usage is TRBV11-2 and J usage is TRBJ2-7; 7 bases agree with TRBD1. The length of the CDR3 is 14 residues. The trim removed 3 bases at V and 3 bases at J, leaving 5 bases unmatched. From germline, CDR1 is SGHAT and CDR2 FQNNGV.

This clone has just a few counts. The chain carries TRBV11-3 and TRBJ1-1, with D perhaps TRBD1 (5 bases). V lost 5 bases, J lost 3 bases, and 16 bases lay in between. Germline CDR1 is SGHNT and CDR2 is YENEEA. This CDR3 region has 15 residues. CDR3: CASSPRGTEDTEAFF. CDR3 coding DNA: TGTGCCAGCAGCCCACGGGGGACCGAAGACACTGAAGCTTTCTTT.

V and J are TRBV2 and TRBJ1-2, with 12 nucleotides matching TRBD1. Losses at the gene ends were 5 bases for V and 6 bases for J; bases not matched to a gene: 10. The CDR3 consists of 16 residues. Germline values: CDR1 SNHLY, CDR2 FYNNEI. CDR3 sequence: CASSRTGQGATNGYTF. The CDR3 region has the DNA TGTGCCAGCAGTCGGACGGGACAGGGGGCCACTAATGGCTACACCTTC.

As for this clone: The same CDR3 can be traced to other DNA sequences in this sample. This rearrangement joins TRBV5-1 to TRBJ2-1; D is undetermined. The CDR3 is 13 amino acids. Germline CDR1 reads SGHRS; CDR2 reads YFSETQ. V gave up 0 bases and J gave up 5 bases, with 6 bases separating them. CDR3 protein: CASSLGLDNEQFF. The DNA of the CDR3 is TGCGCCAGCAGCTTGGGGCTTGACAATGAGCAGTTCTTC. Together with reference TRBV5-1 and TRBJ2-1, the CDR3 gives the full variable domain: KAGVTQTPRYLIKTRGQQVTLSCSPISGHRSVSWYQQTPGQGLQFLFEYFSETQRNKGNFPGRFSGRQFSNSRSEMNVSTLELGDSALYLCASSLGLDNEQFFGPGTRLTVL.